The 7 T cell receptor beta chains below come from one sample, sequenced in a study of immune evolution from preneoplasia to lung adenocarcinoma. Sequencing used immunoSEQ multiplex PCR; TCRdb keeps in-frame clones, though not all of them. The data hold roughly 9,400 clones, with more than 70% observed a single time. What was sequenced was FFPE invasive lung adenocarcinoma tissue. Receptors were obtained from a person aged 65-85 years with invasive lung adenocarcinoma. Some clones in this sample may be carry-over from other donors' samples.

This sequence joins TRBV7-8 and TRBJ2-5, with 9 bases lining up with TRBD1. The CDR3 runs to 15 residues. V was pared by 5 bases and J by 5 bases, with 9 bases of the junction left unmatched. Germline CDR1 and CDR2: SGHVS and FQNEAQ. The CDR3, as DNA: TGTGCCAGCAGCCACCGGACAGGGGTGAGCGAGACCCAGTACTTC. Translating it yields CASSHRTGVSETQYF.

J is TRBJ2-7 and V is TRBV6-1; tentative D call: TRBD1 (6 bases). Per the germline V gene, CDR1 is MNHNS and CDR2 is SASEGT. The CDR3 spans 15 residues. V lost 5 bases to trimming and J lost 3 bases, with 17 bases between them. In DNA form, the CDR3 reads TGTGCCAGCAGTCAGCAGGGGTTCGGTCACTACGAGCAGTACTTC. Protein: CASSQQGFGHYEQYF.

The gene calls are TRBV29-1 and TRBJ1-1; D is ambiguous. This CDR3 region has 12 residues. The V end lost 7 bases, the J end lost 6 bases, and 15 bases lay between the germline ends. CDR1 is SQVTM and CDR2 is ANQGSEA in the germline V gene. The CDR3 DNA reads TGCAGCGAGGCCCGGGGAAACGCTGAAGCTTTCTTT. Translation gives CSEARGNAEAFF. Together with reference TRBV29-1 and TRBJ1-1, the CDR3 gives the full variable domain: SAVISQKPSRDICQRGTSLTIQCQVDSQVTMMFWYRQQPGQSLTLIATANQGSEATYESGFVIDKFPISRPNLTFSTLTVSNMSPEDSSIYLCSEARGNAEAFFGQGTRLTVV.

Details on this clone: A junction end diverges from the germline sequence, so it may reflect a read error. The CDR3 DNA reads as TGCGCCAGCAGATTGGGGGTAACAGGGGGCGCGGGTGCTGGGGCCAACGTCCTGACTTTC. This sequence encodes CASRLGVTGGAGAGANVLTF. The V gene is TRBV5-1, the J gene TRBJ2-6; 9 nucleotides align to TRBD1. Germline loops: CDR1 SGHRS, CDR2 YFSETQ. The CDR3 consists of 20 residues.

The rearrangement links TRBV29-1 to TRBJ1-5; D not certain. In germline, CDR1 is SQVTM, CDR2 ANQGSEA. Trimming pared 4 bases from V and 0 bases from J, leaving 7 bases between. The length of the CDR3 is 13 residues. The CDR3 sequence is CSVVENSNQPQHF. Written as DNA, the CDR3 is TGCAGCGTTGTAGAAAATAGCAATCAGCCCCAGCATTTT.

The chain couples TRBV6-5 to TRBJ1-1; 8 bases map to TRBD1. The CDR3 extends over 13 amino acids. In germline, CDR1 is MNHEY, CDR2 SVGAGI. The ends lost 5 bases at V and 8 bases at J; junction bases unmatched: 7. This CDR3 is CASSKRTGLEAFF. CDR3 bases: TGTGCCAGCAGTAAACGGACAGGGCTGGAAGCTTTCTTT.

This clone was seen only a few times. Here the CDR3 reads CASSLRQGTAETQYF. CDR3 nucleotide sequence: TGTGCCAGCAGCCTAAGACAGGGAACCGCGGAGACCCAGTACTTC. The chain carries TRBV7-3 and TRBJ2-5, with TRBD1 identical over 7 bases. The trim removed 5 bases at V and 5 bases at J, leaving 11 bases unmatched. Germline V gene sequence: CDR1 SGHTA, CDR2 FQGTGA. This CDR3 spans 15 amino acids.